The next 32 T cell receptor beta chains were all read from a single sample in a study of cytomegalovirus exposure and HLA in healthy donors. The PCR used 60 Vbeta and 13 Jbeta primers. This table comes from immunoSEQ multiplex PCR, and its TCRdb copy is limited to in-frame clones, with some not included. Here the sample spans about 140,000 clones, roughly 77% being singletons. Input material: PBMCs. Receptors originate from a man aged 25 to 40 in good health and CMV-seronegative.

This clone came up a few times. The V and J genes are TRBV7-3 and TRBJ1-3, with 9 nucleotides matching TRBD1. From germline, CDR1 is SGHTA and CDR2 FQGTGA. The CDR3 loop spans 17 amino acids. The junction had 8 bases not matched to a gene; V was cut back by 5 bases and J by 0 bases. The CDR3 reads CASSPNIQGASGNTIYF. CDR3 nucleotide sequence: TGTGCCAGCAGCCCAAATATACAGGGGGCCTCTGGAAACACCATATATTTT.

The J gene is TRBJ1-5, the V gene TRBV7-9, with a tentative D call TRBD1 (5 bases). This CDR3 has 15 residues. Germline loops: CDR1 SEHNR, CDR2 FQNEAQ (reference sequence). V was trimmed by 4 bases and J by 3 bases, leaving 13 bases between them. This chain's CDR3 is CASSSSDSPNQPQHF. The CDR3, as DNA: TGTGCCAGCAGCTCCTCTGACAGCCCCAATCAGCCCCAGCATTTT. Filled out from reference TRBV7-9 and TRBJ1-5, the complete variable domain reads DTGVSQNPRHKITKRGQNVTFRCDPISEHNRLYWYRQTLGQGPEFLTYFQNEAQLEKSRLLSDRFSAERPKGSFSTLEIQRTEQGDSAMYLCASSSSDSPNQPQHFGDGTRLSIL.

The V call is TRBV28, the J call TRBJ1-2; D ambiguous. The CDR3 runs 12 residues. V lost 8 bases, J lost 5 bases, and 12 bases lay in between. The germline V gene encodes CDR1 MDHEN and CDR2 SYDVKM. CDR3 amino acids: CASSFELYGYTF. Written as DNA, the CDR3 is TGTGCCAGCTCATTCGAGTTATATGGCTACACCTTC.

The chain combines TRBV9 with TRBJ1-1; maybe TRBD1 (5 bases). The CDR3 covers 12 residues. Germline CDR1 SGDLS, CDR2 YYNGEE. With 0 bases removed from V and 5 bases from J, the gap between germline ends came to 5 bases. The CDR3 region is CASSVAGTEAFF. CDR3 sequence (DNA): TGTGCCAGCAGCGTAGCAGGGACTGAAGCTTTCTTT. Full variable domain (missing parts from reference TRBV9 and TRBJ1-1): DSGVTQTPKHLITATGQRVTLRCSPRSGDLSVYWYQQSLDQGLQFLIQYYNGEERAKGNILERFSAQQFPDLHSELNLSSLELGDSALYFCASSVAGTEAFFGQGTRLTVV.

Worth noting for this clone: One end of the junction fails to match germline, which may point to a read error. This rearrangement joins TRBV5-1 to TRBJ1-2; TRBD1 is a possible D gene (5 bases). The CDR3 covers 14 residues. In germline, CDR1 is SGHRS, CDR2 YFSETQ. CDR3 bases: TGCGCCAGCAGCGGGGTGAGAGGGGACTATGGCTACCCCTTC. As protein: CASSGVRGDYGYPF.

This chain's CDR3 is CASSDSGGPSSTDTQYF. For the CDR3, the DNA is TGTGCCAGCAGTGACTCCGGGGGACCCTCTAGCACAGATACGCAGTATTTT. V and J are TRBV6-4 and TRBJ2-3; D might be TRBD2 (6 bases). The V and J ends lost 0 bases and 0 bases respectively, with 13 bases between them. Germline V CDR1 and CDR2: MRHNA, SNTAGT. This CDR3 has 17 residues.

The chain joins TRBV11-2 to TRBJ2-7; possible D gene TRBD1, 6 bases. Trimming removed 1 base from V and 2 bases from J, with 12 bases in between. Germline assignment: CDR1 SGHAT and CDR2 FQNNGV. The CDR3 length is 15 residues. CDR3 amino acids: CASSLGQGLPYEQYF. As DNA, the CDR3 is TGTGCCAGCAGCTTAGGTCAGGGGTTGCCCTACGAGCAGTACTTC.

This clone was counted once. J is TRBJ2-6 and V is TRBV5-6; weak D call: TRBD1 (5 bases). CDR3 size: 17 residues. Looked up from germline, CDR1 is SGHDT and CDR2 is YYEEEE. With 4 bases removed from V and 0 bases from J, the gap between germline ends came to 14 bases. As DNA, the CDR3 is TGTGCCAGCAGCCAAGGCACAGGATACTCTGGGGCCAACGTCCTGACTTTC. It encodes CASSQGTGYSGANVLTF.

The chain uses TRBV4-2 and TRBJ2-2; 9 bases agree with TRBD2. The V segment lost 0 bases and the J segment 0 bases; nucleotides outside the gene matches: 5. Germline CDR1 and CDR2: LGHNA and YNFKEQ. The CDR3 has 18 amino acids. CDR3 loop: CASSQDPAGGPNTGELFF. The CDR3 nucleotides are TGTGCCAGCAGCCAAGATCCAGCGGGGGGCCCGAACACCGGGGAGCTGTTTTTT.

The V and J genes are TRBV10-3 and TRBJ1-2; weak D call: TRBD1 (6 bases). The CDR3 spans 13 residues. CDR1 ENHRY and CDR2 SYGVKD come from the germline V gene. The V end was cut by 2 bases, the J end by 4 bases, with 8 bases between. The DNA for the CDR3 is TGTGCCATCAGTGAGGCAGGGGTCTATGGCTACACCTTC. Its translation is CAISEAGVYGYTF.

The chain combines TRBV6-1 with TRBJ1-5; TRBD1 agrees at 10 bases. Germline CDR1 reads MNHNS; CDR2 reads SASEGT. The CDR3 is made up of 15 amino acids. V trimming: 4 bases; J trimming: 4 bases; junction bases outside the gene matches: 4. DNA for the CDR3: TGTGCCAGCAGTGCGACAGGGGGCGCGAATCAGCCCCAGCATTTT. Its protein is CASSATGGANQPQHF.

This CDR3 is CASVQGGTSVHEQFF. For the CDR3, the DNA is TGCGCCAGCGTACAGGGGGGGACTAGCGTCCATGAGCAGTTCTTC. The V gene is TRBV5-1, the J gene TRBJ2-1; 10 bases map to TRBD2. This CDR3 is built from 15 residues. Losses at the gene ends were 7 bases for V and 8 bases for J; bases not matched to a gene: 12. The germline V gene has CDR1 SGHRS and CDR2 YFSETQ.

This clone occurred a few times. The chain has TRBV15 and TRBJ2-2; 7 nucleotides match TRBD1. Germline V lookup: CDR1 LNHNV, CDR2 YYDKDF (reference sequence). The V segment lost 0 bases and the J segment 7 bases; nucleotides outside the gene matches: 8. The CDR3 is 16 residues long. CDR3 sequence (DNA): TGTGCCACCAGCAGAGAGTCGGGACAGTTGGGCGGGGAGCTGTTTTTT. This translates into CATSRESGQLGGELFF.

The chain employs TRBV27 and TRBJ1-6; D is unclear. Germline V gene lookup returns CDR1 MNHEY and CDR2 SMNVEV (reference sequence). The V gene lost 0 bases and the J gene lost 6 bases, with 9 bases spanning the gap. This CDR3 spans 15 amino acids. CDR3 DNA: TGTGCCAGCAGTTTATCGTTGGCGGGTAATTCACCCCTCCACTTT. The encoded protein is CASSLSLAGNSPLHF.

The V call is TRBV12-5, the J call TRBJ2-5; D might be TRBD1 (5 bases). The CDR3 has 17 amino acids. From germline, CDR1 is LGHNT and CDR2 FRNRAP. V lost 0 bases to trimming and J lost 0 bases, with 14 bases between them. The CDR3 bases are TGTGCTAGTGGTTTGGTGCTGAGGACACCCGACCAAGAGACCCAGTACTTC. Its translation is CASGLVLRTPDQETQYF.

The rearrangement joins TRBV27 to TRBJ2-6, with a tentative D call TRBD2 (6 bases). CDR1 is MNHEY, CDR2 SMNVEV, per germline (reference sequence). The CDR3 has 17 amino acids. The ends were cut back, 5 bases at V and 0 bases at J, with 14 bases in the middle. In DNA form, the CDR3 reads TGTGCCAGCAGTCTGGACGGGAGCTTCTCTGGGGCCAACGTCCTGACTTTC. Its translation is CASSLDGSFSGANVLTF.

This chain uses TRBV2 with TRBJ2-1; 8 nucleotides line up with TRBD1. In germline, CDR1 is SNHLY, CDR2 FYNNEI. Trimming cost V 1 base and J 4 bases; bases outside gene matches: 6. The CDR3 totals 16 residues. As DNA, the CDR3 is TGTGCCAGCAGTGAAGGATCGGACAGGGTTTACAATGAGCAGTTCTTC. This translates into CASSEGSDRVYNEQFF.

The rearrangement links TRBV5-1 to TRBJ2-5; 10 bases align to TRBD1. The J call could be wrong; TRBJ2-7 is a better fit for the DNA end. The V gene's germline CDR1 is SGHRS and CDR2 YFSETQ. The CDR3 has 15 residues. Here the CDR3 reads CASSFRTGGSYEQYF. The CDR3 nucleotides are TGCGCCAGCAGCTTTCGGACAGGGGGATCCTACGAGCAGTACTTC.

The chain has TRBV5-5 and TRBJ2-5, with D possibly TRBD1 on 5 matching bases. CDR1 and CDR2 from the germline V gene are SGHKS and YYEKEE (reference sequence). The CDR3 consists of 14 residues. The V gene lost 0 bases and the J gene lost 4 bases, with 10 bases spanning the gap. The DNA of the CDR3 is TGTGCCAGCAGCTTGGGATGGGGCGGAGAGACCCAGTACTTC. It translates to CASSLGWGGETQYF. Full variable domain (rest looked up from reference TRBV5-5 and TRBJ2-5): DAGVTQSPTHLIKTRGQQVTLRCSPISGHKSVSWYQQVLGQGPQFIFQYYEKEERGRGNFPDRFSARQFPNYSSELNVNALLLGDSALYLCASSLGWGGETQYFGPGTRLLVL.

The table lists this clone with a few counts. The CDR3 sequence is CASRVDRVATEAFF. Written as DNA, the CDR3 is TGTGCCAGCAGGGTAGACAGGGTCGCCACTGAAGCTTTCTTT. The chain is built from TRBV28 and TRBJ1-1; 7 positions agree with TRBD1. The trim removed 6 bases at V and 4 bases at J, leaving 8 bases unmatched. Per the germline V gene, CDR1 is MDHEN and CDR2 is SYDVKM. This CDR3 is built from 14 residues.

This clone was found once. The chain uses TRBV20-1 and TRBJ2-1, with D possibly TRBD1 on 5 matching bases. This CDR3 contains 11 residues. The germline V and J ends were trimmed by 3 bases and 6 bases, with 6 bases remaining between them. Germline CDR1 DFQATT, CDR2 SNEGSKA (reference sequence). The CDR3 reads CSASDSNEQFF. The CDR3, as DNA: TGCAGTGCTAGTGACAGCAATGAGCAGTTCTTC.

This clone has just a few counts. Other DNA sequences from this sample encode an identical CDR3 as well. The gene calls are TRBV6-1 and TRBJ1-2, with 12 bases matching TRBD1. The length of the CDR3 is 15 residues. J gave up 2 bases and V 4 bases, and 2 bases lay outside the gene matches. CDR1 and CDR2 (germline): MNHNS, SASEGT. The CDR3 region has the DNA TGTGCCAGCAGTGGGGGGACAGGGGGCAACTATGGCTACACCTTC. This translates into CASSGGTGGNYGYTF.

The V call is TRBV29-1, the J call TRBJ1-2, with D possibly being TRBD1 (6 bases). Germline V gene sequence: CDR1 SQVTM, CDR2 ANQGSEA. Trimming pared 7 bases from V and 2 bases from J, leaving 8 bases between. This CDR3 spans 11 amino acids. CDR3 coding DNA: TGCAGCGGTCAGGGGAACTATGGCTACACCTTC. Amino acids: CSGQGNYGYTF.

The CDR3 DNA reads TGCGCCAGCAGCCTGAGGGGACTAGCGGACTACGAGCAGTACTTC. Translated, it gives CASSLRGLADYEQYF. The chain carries TRBV4-1 and TRBJ2-7; 11 bases align to TRBD2. Trimming took 4 bases from V and 3 from J; bases not matched to a gene: 5. In germline, CDR1 is MGHRA, CDR2 YSYEKL. The CDR3 spans 15 residues.

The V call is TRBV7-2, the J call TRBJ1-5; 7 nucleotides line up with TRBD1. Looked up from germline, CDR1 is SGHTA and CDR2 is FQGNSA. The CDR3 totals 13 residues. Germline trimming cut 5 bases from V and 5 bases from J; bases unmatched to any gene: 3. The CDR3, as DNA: TGTGCCAGCAGCCAACAGGGGTATCAGCCCCAGCATTTT. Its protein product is CASSQQGYQPQHF. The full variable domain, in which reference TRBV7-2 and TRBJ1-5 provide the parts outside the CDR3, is GAGVSQSPSNKVTEKGKDVELRCDPISGHTALYWYRQSLGQGLEFLIYFQGNSAPDKSGLPSDRFSAERTGGSVSTLTIQRTQQEDSAVYLCASSQQGYQPQHFGDGTRLSIL.

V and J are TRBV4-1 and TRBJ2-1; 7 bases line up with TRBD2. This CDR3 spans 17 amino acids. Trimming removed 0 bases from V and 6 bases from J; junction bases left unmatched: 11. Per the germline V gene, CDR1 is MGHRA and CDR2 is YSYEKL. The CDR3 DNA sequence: TGCGCCAGCAGCCAAGATATCGGGACTACCCGGCGCAATGAGCAGTTCTTC. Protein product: CASSQDIGTTRRNEQFF.

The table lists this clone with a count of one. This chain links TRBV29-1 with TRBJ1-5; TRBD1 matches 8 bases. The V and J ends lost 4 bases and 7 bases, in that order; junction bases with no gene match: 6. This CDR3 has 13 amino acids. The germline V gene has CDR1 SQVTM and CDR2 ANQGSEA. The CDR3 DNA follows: TGCAGCGTTGCTCAGGGGGCAGAGCAGCCCCAGCATTTT. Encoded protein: CSVAQGAEQPQHF.

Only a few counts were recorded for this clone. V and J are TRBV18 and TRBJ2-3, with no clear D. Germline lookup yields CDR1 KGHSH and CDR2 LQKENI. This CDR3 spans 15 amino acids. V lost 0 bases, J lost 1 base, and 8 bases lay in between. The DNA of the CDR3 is TGTGCCAGCTCACCACCCCTTCTTGGCACAGATACGCAGTATTTT. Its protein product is CASSPPLLGTDTQYF.

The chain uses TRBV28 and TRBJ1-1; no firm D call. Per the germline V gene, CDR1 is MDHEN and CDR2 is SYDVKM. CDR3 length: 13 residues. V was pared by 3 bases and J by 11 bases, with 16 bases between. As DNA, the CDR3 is TGTGCCAGCAGTTTCCCTCCCACGGGAGAGGCTTTCTTT. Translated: CASSFPPTGEAFF.

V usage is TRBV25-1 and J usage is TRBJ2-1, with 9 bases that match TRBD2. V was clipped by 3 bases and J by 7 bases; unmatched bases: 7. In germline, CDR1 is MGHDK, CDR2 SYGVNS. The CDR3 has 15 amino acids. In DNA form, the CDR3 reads TGTGCCAGCAGTGACAAGCGGGGGGCACTAAATGAGCAGTTCTTC. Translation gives CASSDKRGALNEQFF.

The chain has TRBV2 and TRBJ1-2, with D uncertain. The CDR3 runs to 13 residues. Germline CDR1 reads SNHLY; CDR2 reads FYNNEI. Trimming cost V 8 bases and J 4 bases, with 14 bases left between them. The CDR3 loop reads CASSSAGVYGYTF. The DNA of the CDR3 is TGTGCCAGCTCGTCCGCCGGGGTCTATGGCTACACCTTC.

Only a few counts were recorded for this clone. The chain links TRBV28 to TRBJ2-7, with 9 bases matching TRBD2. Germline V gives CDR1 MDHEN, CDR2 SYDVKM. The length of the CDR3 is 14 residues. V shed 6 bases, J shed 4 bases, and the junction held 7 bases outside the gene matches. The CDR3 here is CASSVNSGRYEQYF. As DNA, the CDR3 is TGTGCCAGCAGCGTAAATAGCGGGAGATACGAGCAGTACTTC.